This T cell receptor (beta chain) is from a study of HIV-infected children after antiretroviral therapy interruption. This clonotype was found many times. The antigen is undetermined. Regarding treatment: PENTA 11 planned treatment interruption arm or continuous ART arm. The TCR library was built from RNA with a 3' RACE protocol and unique molecular identifiers. One entry per CDR3 protein results from TCRdb running MiXCR on the 3' RACE reads. The table shows roughly 15,000 distinct CDR3 sequences, with approximately 3% occurring only once. This CDR3 region has 12 residues. The V gene's germline CDR1 is DFQATT and CDR2 SNEGSKA (reference sequence). V was pared by 5 bases and J by 2 bases, with 8 bases between. Study observations and caveats: Naive CD4+ CDR3 sharing between time points fell after interruption began.

Sequenced material: CD45RA+ CD4+ T cells from PBMCs, taken from a donor given antiretroviral therapy, either interrupted or continuous. Subset of the sample: naive CD4+ CD45RA+ CD45RO- T cells. This TCR derives from a child younger than 18 with HIV. V is TRBV20-1 and J is TRBJ2-3; D gene ambiguous. The CDR3 protein is CSAAWNTDTQYF. CDR3 DNA sequence: TGCAGTGCTGCTTGGAACACAGATACGCAGTATTTT.